These T cell receptor beta chains were read from a single sample in a study of T-cell memory formation after mild COVID-19. TCRdb reprocessed the 5' RACE reads with MiXCR, giving one entry per CDR3 protein. The sample lists about 140,000 distinct CDR3 sequences, 11% to 15% seen once, with roughly 28% in the top ten. Sequenced sample: PBMCs or a T cell subset sorted from them (not recorded which). The receptors here all came from an adult woman who had mild COVID-19 (a few samples of this study predate the infection). Cell type and time point are not known. Both conserved end residues are trimmed from each CDR3.

cdr3_aa: ASVDRGSEKLF; v_call: TRBV5-4; j_call: TRBJ1-4
cdr3_aa: ASSLLGTGFTDTQY; v_call: TRBV12-3/TRBV12-4; j_call: TRBJ2-3
cdr3_aa: SAKGGYEQY; v_call: TRBV20-1; j_call: TRBJ2-7
cdr3_aa: ASSYSSGEFYEQY; v_call: TRBV6-2/TRBV6-3; j_call: TRBJ2-7
cdr3_aa: ASGTADTQY; v_call: TRBV12-3/TRBV12-4; j_call: TRBJ2-3
cdr3_aa: ASSPGTDPYEQY; v_call: TRBV5-1; j_call: TRBJ2-7
cdr3_aa: ASSYNPQGYGYT; v_call: TRBV6-6; j_call: TRBJ1-2
cdr3_aa: ASSTPRTLGDETQY; v_call: TRBV9; j_call: TRBJ2-5
cdr3_aa: SARFAGGYNEQF; v_call: TRBV20-1; j_call: TRBJ2-1
cdr3_aa: ASSVARVGLNEQF; v_call: TRBV9; j_call: TRBJ2-1
cdr3_aa: ASSNFPKINRGMSSYEQY; v_call: TRBV5-6; j_call: TRBJ2-7
cdr3_aa: ASSFSGGLDTQY; v_call: TRBV12-3/TRBV12-4; j_call: TRBJ2-3
cdr3_aa: ASSLRGQPVTFQETQY; v_call: TRBV7-2; j_call: TRBJ2-5
cdr3_aa: SARRESGELF; v_call: TRBV29-1; j_call: TRBJ2-2
cdr3_aa: ASSQGAGENIQY; v_call: TRBV4-2; j_call: TRBJ2-4
cdr3_aa: ASSQVSASNQPQH; v_call: TRBV4-1; j_call: TRBJ1-5
cdr3_aa: ASSLAPGLEQY; v_call: TRBV7-6; j_call: TRBJ2-7
cdr3_aa: ASSSGRPY; v_call: TRBV7-2; j_call: TRBJ2-5
cdr3_aa: AWSAGNTGELF; v_call: TRBV30; j_call: TRBJ2-2
cdr3_aa: ARTRGIGSTDTQY; v_call: TRBV23-1; j_call: TRBJ2-3
cdr3_aa: ASSRVRTGLYPTGELF; v_call: TRBV4-3; j_call: TRBJ2-2
cdr3_aa: ASSFAQSYGYT; v_call: TRBV28; j_call: TRBJ1-2
cdr3_aa: ASSLVPGQISYEQY; v_call: TRBV5-1; j_call: TRBJ2-7
cdr3_aa: ASSEGLETQY; v_call: TRBV25-1; j_call: TRBJ2-5
cdr3_aa: SASDSYEQY; v_call: TRBV29-1; j_call: TRBJ2-7
cdr3_aa: ASSLTGQEPLGYT; v_call: TRBV12-3/TRBV12-4; j_call: TRBJ1-2
cdr3_aa: ASSGHLWGANQPQH; v_call: TRBV12-3/TRBV12-4; j_call: TRBJ1-5
cdr3_aa: ASSLSTGIGEQY; v_call: TRBV7-3; j_call: TRBJ2-7
cdr3_aa: ASSSGTSGGLAKNIQY; v_call: TRBV5-5; j_call: TRBJ2-4
cdr3_aa: AWSGSGRSGSYEQY; v_call: TRBV30; j_call: TRBJ2-7
cdr3_aa: SARVGGEHQPQH; v_call: TRBV20-1; j_call: TRBJ1-5
cdr3_aa: ASSPEGAIEAF; v_call: TRBV6-5; j_call: TRBJ1-1
cdr3_aa: ASSSTSGWWENTEAF; v_call: TRBV5-6; j_call: TRBJ1-1
cdr3_aa: ASRLAASGAQY; v_call: TRBV12-3/TRBV12-4; j_call: TRBJ2-5
cdr3_aa: ATSISKGHETYEQY; v_call: TRBV15; j_call: TRBJ2-7
cdr3_aa: ASSLGMEGPEAF; v_call: TRBV5-1; j_call: TRBJ1-1
cdr3_aa: SARDRDRLNTEAF; v_call: TRBV20-1; j_call: TRBJ1-1
cdr3_aa: ASSPRGQSSYNEQF; v_call: TRBV7-3; j_call: TRBJ2-1
cdr3_aa: ASRGTLAVNQPQH; v_call: TRBV2; j_call: TRBJ1-5
cdr3_aa: ASSHPSGGARNEQF; v_call: TRBV12-3/TRBV12-4; j_call: TRBJ2-1
cdr3_aa: ASSQDRSSYNEQF; v_call: TRBV28; j_call: TRBJ2-1
cdr3_aa: ASSQDVAGGPYNEQF; v_call: TRBV3-1; j_call: TRBJ2-1
cdr3_aa: ASSPGWTEHYEQY; v_call: TRBV18; j_call: TRBJ2-7
cdr3_aa: ASSQDSGAAYEQY; v_call: TRBV4-3; j_call: TRBJ2-7
cdr3_aa: ASSPPHEDTQY; v_call: TRBV5-1; j_call: TRBJ2-3
cdr3_aa: SATRIVAGEDQADTQY; v_call: TRBV20-1; j_call: TRBJ2-3
cdr3_aa: ASSRWTVDTQY; v_call: TRBV5-5; j_call: TRBJ2-3